This TCR beta chain originates from a study of identical twins. Template switching supplied a universal primer site; unique molecular identifiers were carried on the cDNA. TCRdb re-analysed the 5' RACE reads in MiXCR, keeping a single row per CDR3 protein. The table records 1.5 million to 2 million distinct CDR3 sequences, 25% to 35% of them present only once. The CDR3 sequence is 14 residues long. V lost 7 bases, J lost 0 bases, and 10 bases lay in between. The germline CDR1 and CDR2 sequences are SNHLY and FYNNEI. In this sample, this clonotype turned up a few times. Its antigen is as yet unknown. Study-wide points: Insertion counts were lower in abundant cord blood beta clonotypes, a trend that memory repertoires did not show.

The sequencing sample was made of cord blood. The sequence was obtained from a newborn girl in good health. The J gene is TRBJ1-5, the V gene TRBV2; D is undetermined. For the CDR3, the DNA is TGTGCCAGCACCCGGGAATATAGCAATCAGCCCCAGCATTTT. As protein: CASTREYSNQPQHF.